The 10 T cell receptor beta chains below come from one sample, sequenced in a study of human T cells and chemical hapten exposure. Time point defined: pre-sensitization, week 0. Treatment in this sample: therapeutic diphenylcyclopropenone sensitization with weekly scalp DPC. Each CDR3 protein gets one entry after TCRdb re-called the RACE reads with MiXCR. Of tens of thousands of distinct CDR3 sequences in the sample, around 6.6% were seen once. The sequences come from whole blood, collected in connection with sensitization to the hapten diphenylcyclopropenone (DPC). These receptors originate from a woman aged 30 to 39 with alopecia areata. Some clones in this sample may be carry-over from other donors' samples.

There are many counts of this clonotype. The chain is built from TRBV20-1 and TRBJ2-7, with 7 positions matching TRBD2. The CDR3 spans 15 residues. CDR1 is DFQATT and CDR2 is SNEGSKA in the germline V gene (reference sequence). V dropped 6 bases and J dropped 1; count of bases not matched to a gene: 12. The CDR3 region is CSAPDPLAASYEQYF. In DNA, the CDR3 is TGCAGTGCACCTGACCCGCTAGCGGCGTCCTACGAGCAGTACTTC.

This clonotype has a count of ten or more. This sequence joins TRBV14 and TRBJ2-7; possibly TRBD1 for D (5 bases). There are 13 residues in the CDR3. V was trimmed by 0 bases and J by 12 bases, leaving 15 bases between them. Germline values: CDR1 SGHDN, CDR2 FVKESK. The CDR3 is CASSQDFRTIVYF. The CDR3 coding sequence is TGTGCCAGCAGCCAAGATTTTAGGACAATAGTGTACTTC. Together with reference TRBV14 and TRBJ2-7, the CDR3 gives the full variable domain: EAGVTQFPSHSVIEKGQTVTLRCDPISGHDNLYWYRRVMGKEIKFLLHFVKESKQDESGMPNNRFLAERTGGTYSTLKVQPAELEDSGVYFCASSQDFRTIVYFGPGTRLTVT.

This clonotype has ten or more counts. J is TRBJ1-1 and V is TRBV9; D unresolved. Looked up from germline, CDR1 is SGDLS and CDR2 is YYNGEE. The length of the CDR3 is 14 residues. V was trimmed by 0 bases and J by 2 bases, leaving 8 bases between them. CDR3 nucleotide sequence: TGTGCCAGCAGCGTAGGGGCGAGAAACACTGAAGCTTTCTTT. Amino acid sequence: CASSVGARNTEAFF.

This clonotype has ten or more counts. The DNA for the CDR3 is TGTGCCAGCTCAGCACAGCGGAGCCTCACTGAAGCTTTCTTT. Translating gives CASSAQRSLTEAFF. The chain uses TRBV18 and TRBJ1-1; D remains ambiguous. Germline CDR1 is KGHSH and CDR2 is LQKENI. This CDR3 contains 14 residues. V lost 5 bases to trimming and J lost 4 bases, with 14 bases between them.

This clonotype was recorded at least ten times. The chain is built from TRBV7-2 and TRBJ2-1, with 7 bases fitting TRBD2. CDR1 SGHTA and CDR2 FQGNSA come from the germline V gene. Losses at the gene ends were 3 bases for V and 6 bases for J; bases not matched to a gene: 5. CDR3 length: 14 amino acids. The CDR3, as DNA: TGTGCCAGCAGCTTCGTACTAGCGTCCAATGAGCAGTTCTTC. This codes for CASSFVLASNEQFF.

Many counts were recorded for this clonotype. The V call is TRBV2, the J call TRBJ2-3, with a possible D match to TRBD1 (6 bases). This CDR3 spans 15 amino acids. The germline V gene encodes CDR1 SNHLY and CDR2 FYNNEI. V was clipped by 10 bases and J by 2 bases, with 19 bases between them. CDR3 in DNA: TGTGCCATAGAGTTAGACAGGACCGACACAGATACGCAGTATTTT. Residues: CAIELDRTDTDTQYF.

In its sample, this clonotype was seen many times. The chain couples TRBV12-3 or TRBV12-4 to TRBJ2-3, with D perhaps matching TRBD1 or TRBD2 (7 bases each). V was pared by 6 bases and J by 0 bases, with 16 bases between. The CDR3 is 16 amino acids. The CDR3 nucleotides read TGTGCCAGCAGATCTCCCAGGGGGGGGAGCACAGATACGCAGTATTTT. Amino acids: CASRSPRGGSTDTQYF.

This clonotype has ten or more counts. The chain recombines TRBV20-1 with TRBJ2-5; no reliable D call. From germline, CDR1 is DFQATT and CDR2 SNEGSKA (reference sequence). This CDR3 is built from 12 residues. V lost 6 bases, J lost 5 bases, and 13 bases lay in between. CDR3 residues: CSAGPTGETQYF. The DNA for the CDR3 is TGCAGTGCCGGACCCACTGGGGAGACCCAGTACTTC.

In the case of this clonotype: This may arise from a read error, as a much more abundant clone is one base away. The rearrangement links TRBV29-1 to TRBJ2-5; TRBD1 aligns across 10 bases. This CDR3 is built from 15 residues. Per the germline V gene, CDR1 is SQVTM and CDR2 is ANQGSEA. This chain's CDR3 is CSVDTTGGYGETLYF. The CDR3 bases are TGCAGCGTTGACACGACAGGGGGCTATGGGGAGACCCTGTACTTC.

The chain is built from TRBV6-5 and TRBJ1-5; D not certain. The germline V and J ends were trimmed by 11 bases and 1 base, with 6 bases remaining between them. The CDR3 is made up of 11 amino acids. Per germline, CDR1 MNHEY and CDR2 SVGAGI. The CDR3 sequence is CAAGSNQPQHF. The CDR3 DNA sequence: TGTGCCGCGGGGAGCAATCAGCCCCAGCATTTT.